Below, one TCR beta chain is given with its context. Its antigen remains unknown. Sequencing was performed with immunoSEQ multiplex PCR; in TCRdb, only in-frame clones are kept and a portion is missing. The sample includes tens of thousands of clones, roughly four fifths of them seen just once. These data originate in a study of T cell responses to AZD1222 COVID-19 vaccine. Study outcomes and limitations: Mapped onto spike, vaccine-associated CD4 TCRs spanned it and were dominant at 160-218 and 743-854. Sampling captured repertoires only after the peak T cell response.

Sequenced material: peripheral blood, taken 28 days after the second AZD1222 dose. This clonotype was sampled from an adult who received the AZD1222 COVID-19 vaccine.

This chain's CDR3 is CAWSVGLGNEQFF. DNA for the CDR3: TGTGCCTGGAGTGTGGGCCTTGGGAATGAGCAGTTCTTC. The chain has TRBV30 and TRBJ2-1; D ambiguous. The CDR3 totals 13 residues. Germline V gives CDR1 GTSNPN, CDR2 SVGIG (reference sequence). The V gene lost 0 bases and the J gene lost 7 bases, with 10 bases spanning the gap.